This T cell receptor (beta chain) was recorded in a study of T cells after posttransplantation cyclophosphamide. Clones were sequenced by immunoSEQ multiplex PCR, and TCRdb holds only the in-frame ones, with some missing. This sample has some 4,000 clones and no singletons, with approximately 13% in the ten largest. This clone was picked up many times. Antigen specificity is unknown. Losses at the gene ends were 6 bases for V and 5 bases for J; bases not matched to a gene: 8. Germline loops: CDR1 MDHEN, CDR2 SYDVKM. CDR3 length: 14 residues. Busulfan-fludarabine conditioning, marrow transplant, and cyclophosphamide on days +3 and +4 were administered. Findings and caveats of the study: Skin or GI-infiltrating T cells shared few TRB sequences with blood.

V and J are TRBV28 and TRBJ2-5; 8 bases are shared with TRBD1. The source of this sequence is a female patient aged 18 to 35 who received an allogeneic stem cell transplant from an unrelated donor, was CMV-positive, and had acute GVHD only. The graft donor may be the source of some T cells. The specimen comprised PBMCs, sampled after allogeneic stem cell transplant with posttransplant cyclophosphamide. CDR3 in amino acids: CASRRTGMWETQYF. In DNA, the CDR3 is TGTGCCAGCAGGCGGACAGGGATGTGGGAGACCCAGTACTTC.